This T cell receptor beta chain is drawn from a study of shared clonotypes between healthy human individuals. Study-wide results and limits: Roughly 4.6% of naive CD4 clonotypes were common to a few donors.

Trimming pared 7 bases from V and 3 bases from J, leaving 15 bases between. CDR3 length equals 14 residues. The germline CDR1 and CDR2 sequences are SGHVS and FQNEAQ. Each donor was a Caucasian adult residing in Nashville, Tennessee. A note on this clone: Its antigen is currently unknown.

Several immunoSEQ plates held equal portions of the genomic DNA taken from each subset. Profiling relied on immunoSEQ multiplex PCR, and the TCRdb table lists in-frame clones only, not all of them. Among a few million clones listed, about 90% were seen once. Sample: naive CD4+ T cells from PBMCs. Subset meaning: CD45RA+ positively selected. The chain recombines TRBV7-8 with TRBJ1-1; D uncertain. The clonotype was recovered from a man aged 18 to 30 in good health. Some clones in this sample may be carry-over from other donors' samples. Here the CDR3 DNA reads TGTGCCAGCACCGTAGAGGGCTCCCACACTGAAGCTTTCTTT. Amino acids: CASTVEGSHTEAFF.